This T cell receptor beta chain was captured by sequencing in a study of blood T cell repertoires in COVID-19. Study-wide context: Samples taken during acute and convalescent COVID-19 were collected in the United States, Italy and Spain. T cells, B-cell-depleted T cells, or PBMCs supplied cDNA or gDNA.

This CDR3 region has 15 residues. Germline trimming cut 3 bases from V and 7 bases from J; bases unmatched to any gene: 9. Germline lookup yields CDR1 LGHDT and CDR2 YNNKEL (reference sequence). Study processing details: From reference gene primer amplification, estimates of nucleated cell counts were derived. Clones were sequenced by immunoSEQ multiplex PCR, and TCRdb holds only the in-frame ones, with some missing. V, J and clone size are taken as reported in that table, and D and trimming were inferred from the DNA itself. Among 100,000 to 150,000 clones listed, roughly 72% were seen once. The TCR sequence derives from a man between 60 and 75 years old with acute or convalescent COVID-19. The chain joins TRBV3-1 (or the pseudogene TRBV3-2) to TRBJ2-1; TRBD1 matches at 7 bases. The sequenced material came from peripheral blood. This CDR3 reads CASSQVLTGRNEQFF. DNA for the CDR3: TGTGCCAGCAGCCAGGTTCTGACAGGGCGGAATGAGCAGTTCTTC.